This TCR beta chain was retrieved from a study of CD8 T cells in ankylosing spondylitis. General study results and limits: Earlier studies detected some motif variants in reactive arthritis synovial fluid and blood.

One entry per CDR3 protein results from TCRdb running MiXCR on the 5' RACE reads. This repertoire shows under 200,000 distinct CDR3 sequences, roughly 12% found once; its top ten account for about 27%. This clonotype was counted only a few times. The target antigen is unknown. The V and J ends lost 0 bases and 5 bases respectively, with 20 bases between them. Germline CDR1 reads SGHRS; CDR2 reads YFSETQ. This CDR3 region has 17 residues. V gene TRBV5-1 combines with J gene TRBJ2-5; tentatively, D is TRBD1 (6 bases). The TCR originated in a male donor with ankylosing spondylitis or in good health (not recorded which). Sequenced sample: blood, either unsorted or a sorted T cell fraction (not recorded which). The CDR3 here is CASSLDAGDGSGETQYF. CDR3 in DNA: TGCGCCAGCAGCTTGGATGCAGGGGACGGGTCGGGGGAGACCCAGTACTTC.